Following are 27 T cell receptor beta chains from one sample sequenced in a study of CD8 T cells in Susac syndrome. The RNA input was roughly 0.5 to 1 ug, and it was reverse transcribed with random hexamers. TCRdb re-analysed the immunoSEQ multiplex PCR reads in MiXCR, keeping a single row per CDR3 protein. The sample contains about 190,000 distinct CDR3 sequences, almost 96% of which appear only once. The source material was CD4+ T cells from PBMCs. The receptors derive from a human donor with Susac syndrome.

The DNA of the CDR3 is TGCGCCAGCAGCTTGGATGGACAGGGGGTTAACACTGAAGCTTTCTTT. Translating gives CASSLDGQGVNTEAFF. The chain is built from TRBV5-1 and TRBJ1-1, with 10 bases lining up with TRBD1. The CDR3 extends over 16 amino acids. The V and J ends lost 0 bases and 2 bases, in that order; junction bases with no gene match: 4. Per the germline V gene, CDR1 is SGHRS and CDR2 is YFSETQ.

The chain carries TRBV4-2 and TRBJ2-2, with TRBD2 identical over 10 bases. Germline V gene data show CDR1 as LGHNA and CDR2 as YNFKEQ. CDR3 length equals 16 residues. Trimming removed 3 bases from V and 8 bases from J; junction bases left unmatched: 9. CDR3 in amino acids: CASSHTSGDREGELFF. Here the CDR3 DNA reads TGTGCCAGCAGCCATACTAGCGGGGACCGAGAAGGGGAGCTGTTTTTT.

The chain combines TRBV3-1 with TRBJ1-5; unclear D gene. Germline V CDR1 and CDR2: LGHDT, YNNKEL (reference sequence). Trimming stripped 4 bases from V and 11 bases from J, with 9 bases between. The CDR3 is made up of 11 amino acids. The CDR3 region has the DNA TGTGCCAGCAGCCGCGGCGATACCCAGCATTTT. Its translation: CASSRGDTQHF.

This chain uses TRBV3-1 with TRBJ2-7, with D possibly called TRBD1 or TRBD2 (5 bases each). V was trimmed by 0 bases and J by 4 bases, leaving 19 bases between them. This CDR3 contains 17 residues. The germline V gene encodes CDR1 LGHDT and CDR2 YNNKEL (reference sequence). Here the CDR3 DNA reads TGTGCCAGCAGCCAAGATCGGACACCCGCGTTAGCGTACGAGCAGTACTTC. Translated: CASSQDRTPALAYEQYF.

The V call is TRBV5-1, the J call TRBJ1-1; D possibly corresponds to TRBD1 (6 bases). Per the germline V gene, CDR1 is SGHRS and CDR2 is YFSETQ. CDR3 size: 16 residues. V lost 0 bases and J 7 bases, leaving 19 bases between the germline ends. CDR3 protein: CASSLGLFGGVIEAFF. In DNA, the CDR3 is TGCGCCAGCAGCTTGGGGTTGTTTGGGGGCGTAATTGAAGCTTTCTTT.

The CDR3 protein is CASSLWGTGGNNQPQHF. The CDR3 coding sequence is TGTGCCAGCAGTTTATGGGGGACAGGAGGCAATAATCAGCCCCAGCATTTT. The rearrangement links TRBV28 to TRBJ1-5; 8 bases are a match to TRBD1. The CDR3 contains 17 residues. V lost 0 bases, J lost 4 bases, and 8 bases stayed unmatched. Germline V CDR1 and CDR2: MDHEN, SYDVKM. Full variable domain (rest looked up from reference TRBV28 and TRBJ1-5): DVKVTQSSRYLVKRTGEKVFLECVQDMDHENMFWYRQDPGLGLRLIYFSYDVKMKEKGDIPEGYSVSREKKERFSLILESASTNQTSMYLCASSLWGTGGNNQPQHFGDGTRLSIL.

The chain employs TRBV5-1 and TRBJ1-5; 12 bases agree with TRBD1. Germline loops: CDR1 SGHRS, CDR2 YFSETQ. CDR3 length equals 15 residues. Trimming at V came to 0 bases and at J to 9 bases, leaving 4 bases not matched to a gene. As DNA, the CDR3 is TGCGCCAGCAGCTTGGGGGGACAGGGGGCAGGGCCCCAGCATTTT. This codes for CASSLGGQGAGPQHF.

V usage is TRBV2 and J usage is TRBJ1-5; 8 nucleotides match TRBD1. Germline values: CDR1 SNHLY, CDR2 FYNNEI. V gave up 7 bases and J gave up 2 bases; unmatched junction bases: 7. There are 15 residues in the CDR3. For the CDR3, the DNA is TGTGCCAGCATGAACGACAGGGGAGGCAATCAGCCCCAGCATTTT. This gives the protein CASMNDRGGNQPQHF.

The gene calls are TRBV7-7 and TRBJ2-3; D perhaps matches TRBD2 (6 bases). Germline CDR1 reads SSHAT; CDR2 reads FNYEAQ (reference sequence). The CDR3 spans 13 residues. Trimming pared 6 bases from V and 6 bases from J, leaving 13 bases between. CDR3 sequence reads: CASRAAGTDTQYF. CDR3 nucleotide sequence: TGTGCCAGCAGGGCGGCGGGGACGGATACGCAGTATTTT.

The chain is built from TRBV9 and TRBJ2-3; TRBD2 agrees at 13 bases. The junction had 2 bases not matched to a gene; V was cut back by 2 bases and J by 5 bases. Germline V CDR1 and CDR2: SGDLS, YYNGEE. The CDR3 sequence is 15 residues long. The CDR3 region has the DNA TGTGCCAGCAGCGTGCGACTAGCGGGGGGAGATACGCAGTATTTT. This encodes CASSVRLAGGDTQYF.

The chain combines TRBV27 with TRBJ1-1; D uncertain. The CDR3 is 13 amino acids. V was trimmed by 5 bases and J by 1 base, leaving 8 bases between them. Germline V CDR1 and CDR2: MNHEY, SMNVEV (reference sequence). DNA for the CDR3: TGTGCCAGCAGTCCCCGAACGAACACTGAAGCTTTCTTT. Its translation: CASSPRTNTEAFF.

V and J are TRBV6-5 and TRBJ2-3, with D uncertain. Per the germline V gene, CDR1 is MNHEY and CDR2 is SVGAGI. The CDR3 is 13 residues long. Trimming shortened V by 7 bases and J by 7 bases, and 15 bases separated the two germline ends. The CDR3 coding sequence is TGTGCCAGCAAACCCTCAAGCACCCATACGCAGTATTTT. It encodes CASKPSSTHTQYF.

The rearrangement links TRBV6-2 or TRBV6-3 to TRBJ2-7; D is possibly TRBD2 (5 bases). Germline loops: CDR1 MNHEY, CDR2 SVGEGT. The CDR3 consists of 13 residues. Trimming pared 10 bases from V and 2 bases from J, leaving 15 bases between. CDR3 loop: CATGKEVTYEQYF. DNA of the CDR3: TGTGCCACCGGGAAGGAGGTAACCTACGAGCAGTACTTC.

This clonotype was counted a single time. CDR3 amino acids: CSGGYREETQYF. CDR3 nucleotide sequence: TGCAGCGGTGGATACAGGGAAGAGACCCAGTACTTC. The chain carries TRBV29-1 and TRBJ2-5; a possible D gene is TRBD1 (6 bases). Trimming cost V 7 bases and J 3 bases, with 12 bases left between them. CDR3 size: 12 residues. Per the germline V gene, CDR1 is SQVTM and CDR2 is ANQGSEA.

V gene TRBV25-1 combines with J gene TRBJ2-7; the D gene is possibly TRBD1 (6 bases). The germline gives CDR1 MGHDK, CDR2 SYGVNS. This CDR3 comprises 15 residues. V lost 0 bases and J lost 2, with 11 bases in between. CDR3 loop: CASSEYIQGAYEQYF. The CDR3 nucleotides are TGTGCCAGCAGTGAATATATACAGGGAGCCTACGAGCAGTACTTC.

This rearrangement joins TRBV7-6 to TRBJ1-3, with no clear D. Germline V gives CDR1 SGHVS, CDR2 FNYEAQ. The V and J ends lost 5 bases and 6 bases respectively, with 14 bases between them. This CDR3 has 14 residues. The CDR3 sequence: CASSAPGPENTIYF. CDR3 in DNA: TGTGCCAGCAGCGCGCCGGGCCCCGAAAACACCATATATTTT. The full variable domain, with the rest looked up from reference TRBV7-6 and TRBJ1-3, is GAGVSQSPRYKVTKRGQDVALRCDPISGHVSLYWYRQALGQGPEFLTYFNYEAQQDKSGLPNDRFSAERPEGSISTLTIQRTEQRDSAMYRCASSAPGPENTIYFGEGSWLTVV.

The CDR3 loop is CASSPRGAGYGYTF. For the CDR3, the DNA is TGTGCCAGCAGCCCCAGGGGCGCCGGTTATGGCTACACCTTC. The chain has TRBV6-2 or TRBV6-3 and TRBJ1-2, with TRBD1 as a possible D gene (6 bases). The germline V gene has CDR1 MNHEY and CDR2 SVGEGT. The CDR3 spans 14 residues. The V gene lost 6 bases and the J gene lost 5 bases, with 16 bases spanning the gap.

The V call is TRBV2, the J call TRBJ1-1, with D tentatively TRBD1 (5 bases). The CDR3 totals 12 residues. The V and J ends lost 10 bases and 10 bases respectively, with 19 bases between them. The germline CDR1 and CDR2 sequences are SNHLY and FYNNEI. The CDR3 loop reads CATRLDKALAFF. CDR3 in DNA: TGTGCCACCAGACTGGACAAGGCTCTAGCTTTCTTT.

The J gene is TRBJ1-2, the V gene TRBV6-1; D is unclear. Germline V gene sequence: CDR1 MNHNS, CDR2 SASEGT. This CDR3 comprises 15 residues. V lost 3 bases and J lost 0, with 11 bases in between. CDR3 DNA sequence: TGTGCCAGCAGTGAGGCAGGCCCATCTAACTATGGCTACACCTTC. This sequence encodes CASSEAGPSNYGYTF.

This chain connects TRBV7-2 to TRBJ1-6; 8 nucleotides align to TRBD1. The germline V gene encodes CDR1 SGHTA and CDR2 FQGNSA. V was clipped by 5 bases and J by 9 bases; unmatched bases: 9. This CDR3 region has 15 residues. The CDR3 coding sequence is TGTGCCAGCAGCCCCCGACAGGGGAGGATTTCACCCCTCCACTTT. As protein: CASSPRQGRISPLHF.

The chain links TRBV23-1 to TRBJ2-5; D may correspond to TRBD1 or TRBD2 (6 bases each). TRBV23-1 is given ORF status, its function remaining uncertain. This CDR3 is 13 amino acids long. V lost 3 bases, J lost 5 bases, and 10 bases lay in between. CDR3 loop: CASSHRGRETQYF. For the CDR3, the DNA is TGCGCCAGCAGTCACCGGGGGCGGGAGACCCAGTACTTC.

This chain uses TRBV28 with TRBJ1-2; 7 bases align to TRBD1. The CDR3 has 15 residues. Germline V lookup: CDR1 MDHEN, CDR2 SYDVKM. Losses at the gene ends were 9 bases for V and 2 bases for J; bases not matched to a gene: 12. CDR3: CASRGDPGQNYGYTF. The CDR3 region has the DNA TGTGCCAGTAGAGGGGACCCGGGACAGAACTATGGCTACACCTTC.

This chain connects TRBV5-1 to TRBJ1-1, with TRBD1 identical over 7 bases. Germline V CDR1 and CDR2: SGHRS, YFSETQ. J lost 3 bases, V lost 6 bases, and 5 bases had no gene match. The CDR3 is made up of 13 amino acids. The CDR3 loop reads CASTKGADTEAFF. CDR3 nucleotides: TGCGCCAGCACCAAGGGGGCGGACACTGAAGCTTTCTTT. Combining the CDR3 with reference TRBV5-1 and TRBJ1-1 gives the whole variable domain KAGVTQTPRYLIKTRGQQVTLSCSPISGHRSVSWYQQTPGQGLQFLFEYFSETQRNKGNFPGRFSGRQFSNSRSEMNVSTLELGDSALYLCASTKGADTEAFFGQGTRLTVV.

The chain uses TRBV7-2 and TRBJ2-3; D is unclear. With 1 base removed from V and 4 bases from J, the gap between germline ends came to 9 bases. CDR1 and CDR2 (germline): SGHTA, FQGNSA. The CDR3 contains 14 residues. CDR3 nucleotides: TGTGCCAGCAGCTTAGGGCATTCTTCAGATACGCAGTATTTT. Amino acids: CASSLGHSSDTQYF.

The V gene is TRBV7-3, the J gene TRBJ2-4; D possibly matches TRBD1 or TRBD2 (7 bases each). Trimming took off 8 bases at V and 5 bases at J, with 19 bases between the two ends. This CDR3 spans 15 amino acids. Germline loops: CDR1 SGHTA, CDR2 FQGTGA. The CDR3 is CASSLGGGGQNIQYF. Here the CDR3 DNA reads TGTGCCAGCTCCCTGGGAGGGGGCGGTCAAAACATTCAGTACTTC.

The CDR3 loop reads CSARLAGSQETQYF. The CDR3 nucleotides read TGCAGTGCCAGACTAGCGGGGTCCCAAGAGACCCAGTACTTC. The chain joins TRBV20-1 to TRBJ2-5; 11 bases fit TRBD2. CDR1 and CDR2 from the germline V gene are DFQATT and SNEGSKA (reference sequence). This CDR3 has 14 amino acids. V lost 6 bases and J lost 1; bases outside the gene matches: 4.

CDR3 residues: CASSADRGSADTQYF. The CDR3 nucleotides read TGTGCCAGTAGTGCTGACAGGGGGTCTGCAGATACGCAGTATTTT. This chain joins TRBV19 and TRBJ2-3; 9 nucleotides agree with TRBD1. The germline V gene encodes CDR1 LNHDA and CDR2 SQIVND (reference sequence). This CDR3 is built from 15 residues. The ends lost 5 bases at V and 4 bases at J; junction bases unmatched: 7.